These 5 T cell receptor beta chains were all obtained from the same sample, sequenced in a study of blood T cells in healthy people across ages. The use of a sample-barcoded 5' primer and a J-beta primer mix characterized a second PCR of roughly 6 to 11 cycles. MiXCR was run by TCRdb on the 5' RACE reads, yielding one entry per CDR3 protein. Of 950,000 to 1,200,000 distinct CDR3 sequences listed, about two fifths are singletons. The material sequenced was blood. All receptors derive from a man between 18 and 35 years old in good health.

The rearrangement links TRBV12-3 or TRBV12-4 to TRBJ2-1; D is unresolved. Trimming removed 6 bases at V and 9 bases at J, with 12 bases between. The CDR3 runs 12 residues. CDR3 protein: CASRTSQAEQFF. The CDR3 DNA is TGTGCCAGCAGGACCTCCCAGGCTGAGCAGTTCTTC.

This clonotype turned up a few times. The chain employs TRBV27 and TRBJ2-3; D is unclear. V lost 3 bases to trimming and J lost 0 bases, with 22 bases between them. The CDR3 totals 19 residues. Looked up from germline, CDR1 is MNHEY and CDR2 is SMNVEV (reference sequence). The chain's CDR3 is CASSFSSRKIGTSTDTQYF. The CDR3 DNA sequence: TGTGCCAGCAGTTTCTCCTCGCGCAAAATAGGCACTAGCACAGATACGCAGTATTTT.

This clonotype was seen a few times. The V gene is TRBV7-6, the J gene TRBJ1-1, with TRBD1 identical over 9 bases. The CDR3 covers 14 residues. Germline trimming cut 5 bases from V and 5 bases from J; bases unmatched to any gene: 6. CDR1 is SGHVS and CDR2 is FNYEAQ in the germline V gene. The CDR3 spells CASSPSDRGTEAFF. For the CDR3, the DNA is TGTGCCAGCAGCCCTTCGGACAGGGGAACTGAAGCTTTCTTT.

The gene calls are TRBV14 and TRBJ2-7; TRBD2 is a possible D gene (6 bases). Germline CDR1 and CDR2: SGHDN and FVKESK. Trimming pared 1 base from V and 6 bases from J, leaving 10 bases between. The CDR3 extends over 13 amino acids. The CDR3 sequence: CASSQGWRGEQYF. CDR3 DNA: TGTGCCAGCAGCCAAGGATGGAGGGGCGAGCAGTACTTC.

The chain couples TRBV9 to TRBJ2-2; 7 nucleotides match TRBD2. The CDR3 spans 17 residues. The germline V gene encodes CDR1 SGDLS and CDR2 YYNGEE. With V trimmed by 3 bases and J by 3 bases, 11 bases remained unmatched. The CDR3 bases are TGTGCCAGCAGCGCAGGTGGGGAGGGGAGCGACACCGGGGAGCTGTTTTTT. It is translated as CASSAGGEGSDTGELFF. The full variable domain, with the rest looked up from reference TRBV9 and TRBJ2-2, is DSGVTQTPKHLITATGQRVTLRCSPRSGDLSVYWYQQSLDQGLQFLIQYYNGEERAKGNILERFSAQQFPDLHSELNLSSLELGDSALYFCASSAGGEGSDTGELFFGEGSRLTVL.